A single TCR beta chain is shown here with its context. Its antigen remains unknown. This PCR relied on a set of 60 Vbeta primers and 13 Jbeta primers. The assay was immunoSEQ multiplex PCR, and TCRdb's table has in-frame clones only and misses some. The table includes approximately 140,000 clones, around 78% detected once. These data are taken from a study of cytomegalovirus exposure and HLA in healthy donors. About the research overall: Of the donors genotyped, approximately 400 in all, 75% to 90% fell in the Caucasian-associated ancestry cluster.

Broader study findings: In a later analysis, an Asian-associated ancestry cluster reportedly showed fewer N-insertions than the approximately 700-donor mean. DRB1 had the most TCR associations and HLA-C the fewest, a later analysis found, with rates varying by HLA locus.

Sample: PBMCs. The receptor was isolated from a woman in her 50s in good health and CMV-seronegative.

CDR3 region: CASSLAASGARGANVLTF. For the CDR3, the DNA is TGTGCCAGCAGCTTAGCGGCTAGCGGGGCCCGGGGGGCCAACGTCCTGACTTTC. The rearrangement links TRBV7-2 to TRBJ2-6; TRBD2 aligns across 9 bases. J gave up 4 bases and V 0 bases, and 7 bases lay outside the gene matches. CDR3 length equals 18 residues. Germline CDR1 and CDR2: SGHTA and FQGNSA.